The 18 T cell receptor beta chains below come from one sample, sequenced in a study of vaccination and CD4 T cells after COVID-19. The antigens these receptors bind are not known. The treatment denotes: approximately nine-day PBMC culture with coronavirus spike peptide pools or control peptides (ViraFEST assay). Sequenced with the Oncomine TCR Beta short-read assay was DNA taken from cultured CD4+ T cells. TCRdb re-derived calls from the PCR reads in MiXCR, one entry per CDR3 protein. The table lists about 15,000 distinct CDR3 sequences, over 50% of them singletons. The sequenced sample was CD4+ T cells from blood, cultured in vitro. These receptors originate from a human donor who had recovered from COVID-19.

This clonotype was observed a few times. V usage is TRBV20-1 and J usage is TRBJ1-2; no clear D gene. Per germline, CDR1 DFQATT and CDR2 SNEGSKA (reference sequence). The V gene lost 2 bases and the J gene lost 4 bases, with 8 bases spanning the gap. CDR3 length equals 12 residues. CDR3 in DNA: TGCAGTGCTAGAAGTGGGATCTATGGCTACACCTTC. It encodes CSARSGIYGYTF.

The genes are TRBV6-2 or TRBV6-3 and TRBJ1-5; no clear D gene. Germline V gene data show CDR1 as MNHEY and CDR2 as SVGEGT. Trimming left V 7 bases short and J 4 bases short, with 17 bases between. The CDR3 contains 15 residues. In DNA form, the CDR3 reads TGTGCCAGCAAACCCGAAACACCGGGGAATCAGCCCCAGCATTTT. Translated: CASKPETPGNQPQHF.

This rearrangement joins TRBV6-1 to TRBJ1-5; maybe TRBD1 (6 bases). The ends were cut back, 6 bases at V and 4 bases at J, with 13 bases in the middle. The CDR3 totals 14 residues. Germline V gene data show CDR1 as MNHNS and CDR2 as SASEGT. The CDR3 is CASSQQGRNQPQHF. CDR3 sequence (DNA): TGTGCCAGCAGCCAACAGGGCCGGAATCAGCCCCAGCATTTT.

The rearrangement joins TRBV7-9 to TRBJ2-5; D could derive from TRBD1 or TRBD2 (5 bases each). V was pared by 1 base and J by 3 bases, with 15 bases between. This CDR3 has 16 residues. Per germline, CDR1 SEHNR and CDR2 FQNEAQ (reference sequence). DNA of the CDR3: TGTGCCAGCAGCTTAGGAAGGGACGTCCTTGAAGAGACCCAGTACTTC. This translates into CASSLGRDVLEETQYF.

This rearrangement joins TRBV24-1 to TRBJ1-2; D is ambiguous. CDR1 is KGHDR, CDR2 SFDVKD, per germline. The CDR3 is made up of 12 amino acids. Trimming removed 4 bases from V and 3 bases from J, with 5 bases in between. The CDR3 loop reads CATSDRYYGYTF. DNA of the CDR3: TGTGCCACCAGTGACAGATACTATGGCTACACCTTC.

J is TRBJ2-7 and V is TRBV19; a possible D gene is TRBD2 (7 bases). Trimming stripped 2 bases from V and 0 bases from J, with 11 bases between. The V gene's germline CDR1 is LNHDA and CDR2 SQIVND (reference sequence). The CDR3 is 15 amino acids. As DNA, the CDR3 is TGTGCCAGTAGTATAAGGGGGGGTTTCTCCTACGAGCAGTACTTC. This codes for CASSIRGGFSYEQYF.

The gene calls are TRBV27 and TRBJ2-2; no reliable D call. This CDR3 has 13 residues. The V gene's germline CDR1 is MNHEY and CDR2 SMNVEV (reference sequence). V lost 4 bases and J 6 bases, leaving 9 bases between the germline ends. CDR3 bases: TGTGCCAGCAGTTGGACCCGGCCCGGGGAGCTGTTTTTT. Its translation: CASSWTRPGELFF.

This clonotype occurred a few times. The chain joins TRBV7-8 to TRBJ1-2, with D possibly TRBD1 on 6 matching bases. V shed 4 bases and J shed 8 bases, with 17 bases lying between them. This CDR3 spans 14 amino acids. Germline CDR1 and CDR2: SGHVS and FQNEAQ. The CDR3: CASSYGQYTRGYTF. The CDR3 DNA reads as TGTGCCAGCAGCTATGGACAGTATACTAGGGGCTACACCTTC.

This rearrangement joins TRBV19 to TRBJ2-3, with D possibly being TRBD2 (7 bases). This CDR3 contains 14 residues. Trimming left V 6 bases short and J 3 bases short, with 13 bases between. Looked up from germline, CDR1 is LNHDA and CDR2 is SQIVND (reference sequence). CDR3 residues: CASRGGGGTDTQYF. The CDR3 bases are TGTGCCAGTAGGGGAGGGGGGGGTACAGATACGCAGTATTTT.

This sequence joins TRBV20-1 and TRBJ1-4; 8 bases are a match to TRBD1. V was pared by 7 bases and J by 4 bases, with 2 bases of the junction left unmatched. From germline, CDR1 is DFQATT and CDR2 SNEGSKA (reference sequence). This CDR3 is 12 amino acids long. The CDR3 DNA is TGCAGTGGACAGGGGCTTAATGAAAAACTGTTTTTT. It encodes CSGQGLNEKLFF.

The chain couples TRBV6-1 to TRBJ2-3; 9 nucleotides agree with TRBD2. The CDR3 has 16 residues. V gave up 5 bases and J gave up 2 bases; unmatched junction bases: 8. CDR1 MNHNS and CDR2 SASEGT come from the germline V gene. CDR3 sequence reads: CASSRNSGGPTDTQYF. CDR3 bases: TGTGCCAGCAGTAGGAATAGCGGGGGCCCCACAGATACGCAGTATTTT.

The J gene is TRBJ2-6, the V gene TRBV7-3; D not resolved. The CDR3 sequence is 16 residues long. The ends were cut back, 2 bases at V and 2 bases at J, with 10 bases in the middle. Germline V CDR1 and CDR2: SGHTA, FQGTGA. CDR3 nucleotides: TGTGCCAGCAGCTTAGGGCCAGGCGCTGGGGCCAACGTCCTGACTTTC. Encoded protein: CASSLGPGAGANVLTF.

This clonotype was observed a few times. The V and J genes are TRBV7-2 and TRBJ1-2; 7 bases line up with TRBD1. The CDR3 length is 16 residues. Germline trimming cut 3 bases from V and 4 bases from J; bases unmatched to any gene: 11. Germline CDR1 SGHTA, CDR2 FQGNSA. CDR3 DNA sequence: TGTGCCAGCAGCTTTACGCAGGGGGGCGCGACCTATGGCTACACCTTC. Protein product: CASSFTQGGATYGYTF. Variable domain in full (rest from reference TRBV7-2 and TRBJ1-2): GAGVSQSPSNKVTEKGKDVELRCDPISGHTALYWYRQSLGQGLEFLIYFQGNSAPDKSGLPSDRFSAERTGGSVSTLTIQRTQQEDSAVYLCASSFTQGGATYGYTFGSGTRLTVV.

This rearrangement joins TRBV27 to TRBJ1-6; D not resolved. Germline assignment: CDR1 MNHEY and CDR2 SMNVEV (reference sequence). Trimming stripped 0 bases from V and 7 bases from J, with 16 bases between. The CDR3 has 17 amino acids. CDR3 protein: CASSLSWWRQANSPLHF. The CDR3 DNA is TGTGCCAGCAGTTTATCGTGGTGGCGGCAGGCGAATTCACCCCTCCACTTT.

The chain employs TRBV6-2 or TRBV6-3 and TRBJ2-5; D gene uncertain. The CDR3 spans 13 residues. The V gene lost 0 bases and the J gene lost 5 bases, with 7 bases spanning the gap. In germline, CDR1 is MNHEY, CDR2 SVGEGT. The CDR3 is CASSYSKRETQYF. CDR3 DNA: TGTGCCAGCAGTTACTCGAAACGGGAGACCCAGTACTTC.

Note on this clonotype: The junction differs from germline at one of its ends, possibly a read error. V is TRBV7-7 and J is TRBJ1-3; D call uncertain. From germline, CDR1 is SSHAT and CDR2 FNYEAQ (reference sequence). The CDR3 has 15 amino acids. CDR3 DNA sequence: TGTGCTAGCAGCTTAGGATCAGGTGAAGGAAACACCATATATTTT. Translation gives CASSLGSGEGNTIYF.

Only one count was recorded for this clonotype. The chain couples TRBV7-8 to TRBJ2-2, with 10 bases that match TRBD2. CDR3 length: 14 amino acids. Looked up from germline, CDR1 is SGHVS and CDR2 is FQNEAQ. V trimming: 6 bases; J trimming: 8 bases; junction bases outside the gene matches: 6. The CDR3 sequence is CASRALAGAGELFF. Written as DNA, the CDR3 is TGTGCCAGCAGAGCGCTAGCGGGGGCGGGGGAGCTGTTTTTT.

J is TRBJ1-1 and V is TRBV6-1, with TRBD1 matching 9 bases. V lost 7 bases to trimming and J lost 4 bases; unmatched junction nucleotides: 7. This CDR3 is 14 amino acids long. The V gene's germline CDR1 is MNHNS and CDR2 SASEGT. The CDR3 loop reads CASTPTGGVTEAFF. The CDR3 DNA reads as TGTGCCAGCACTCCGACAGGGGGTGTCACTGAAGCTTTCTTT.